The 18 T cell receptor beta chains reported below all come from one sample, sequenced in a study of human T cells and chemical hapten exposure. TCRdb re-called the RACE reads through MiXCR, storing one row per CDR3 protein. The top ten hold about 1.4% of the sample, which has 80,000 to 100,000 distinct CDR3 sequences, 7.5% to 9.5% seen once. Noted time point: patch test 1, 2 weeks after DPC sensitization. Treatment of the sample: therapeutic diphenylcyclopropenone sensitization with weekly scalp DPC. Sequenced material: whole blood, taken in connection with sensitization to the hapten diphenylcyclopropenone (DPC). The receptors come from a woman in her thirties with alopecia areata. Some clones in this sample may be carry-over from other donors' samples.

This chain uses TRBV6-5 with TRBJ1-1, with D unresolved. CDR3 length: 14 amino acids. Germline V gene lookup returns CDR1 MNHEY and CDR2 SVGAGI. V was clipped by 6 bases and J by 0 bases, with 11 bases between them. The CDR3: CASSPGGLNTEAFF. CDR3 bases: TGTGCCAGCAGCCCCGGAGGGTTGAACACTGAAGCTTTCTTT.

Ten or more counts support this clonotype. This chain joins TRBV11-2 and TRBJ1-6; D remains unclear. The CDR3 contains 15 residues. V was shortened by 0 bases and J by 9 bases, with 12 bases between the two germline ends. The germline CDR1 and CDR2 sequences are SGHAT and FQNNGV. The CDR3: CASSLDAGESSPLHF. CDR3 DNA: TGTGCCAGCAGCTTAGATGCAGGAGAAAGTTCACCCCTCCACTTT. Full variable domain (rest looked up from reference TRBV11-2 and TRBJ1-6): EAGVAQSPRYKIIEKRQSVAFWCNPISGHATLYWYQQILGQGPKLLIQFQNNGVVDDSQLPKDRFSAERLKGVDSTLKIQPAKLEDSAVYLCASSLDAGESSPLHFGNGTRLTVT.

This clonotype showed up just a few times. The CDR3 DNA is TGTGCCAGCAGCCCAGGGGTTAAGGCAGAAGCTTTCTTT. Translated: CASSPGVKAEAFF. The V gene is TRBV5-4, the J gene TRBJ1-1, with D possibly matching TRBD1 (6 bases). V was cut by 4 bases and J by 8 bases, with 15 bases left in between. Germline CDR1 reads SGHNT; CDR2 reads YYREEE (reference sequence). CDR3 length: 13 amino acids.

In this sample, this clonotype turned up many times. DNA of the CDR3: TGTGCCAGCAGTTACGGAGTCGCCTACGAGCAGTACTTC. It specifies CASSYGVAYEQYF. The chain couples TRBV6-5 to TRBJ2-7; D is unresolved. V shed 2 bases and J shed 2 bases, with 7 bases lying between them. The germline gives CDR1 MNHEY, CDR2 SVGAGI. This CDR3 is 13 amino acids long.

This clonotype came up a few times. J is TRBJ1-1 and V is TRBV12-3 or TRBV12-4; 9 positions agree with TRBD1. V shed 6 bases and J 8 bases; nucleotides not matched to a gene: 10. There are 14 residues in the CDR3. This CDR3 reads CASRPRSGTGEAFF. CDR3 DNA: TGTGCCAGCAGACCCCGGTCTGGGACAGGGGAAGCTTTCTTT.

This clonotype was observed at least ten times. This chain joins TRBV11-1 and TRBJ2-3; no reliable D call. The germline gives CDR1 SGHAT, CDR2 FQDESV (reference sequence). The CDR3 covers 14 residues. V lost 2 bases and J lost 2, with 8 bases in between. CDR3 protein: CASSLRLSTDTQYF. The CDR3 DNA reads as TGTGCCAGCAGCTTACGCCTCTCCACAGATACGCAGTATTTT.

This clonotype was recorded at least ten times. V is TRBV10-3 and J is TRBJ2-3, with no clear D. The ends were cut back, 7 bases at V and 1 base at J, with 12 bases in the middle. The CDR3 runs 14 residues. Germline CDR1 and CDR2: ENHRY and SYGVKD. The DNA of the CDR3 is TGTGCCATCAATGGCCCAACTGGCACAGATACGCAGTATTTT. Translated, it gives CAINGPTGTDTQYF.

At least ten counts were recorded for this clonotype. The chain joins TRBV3-1 to TRBJ1-4; D is unresolved. CDR3 length: 13 residues. V gave up 5 bases and J gave up 11 bases, with 15 bases separating them. Germline V gene lookup returns CDR1 LGHDT and CDR2 YNNKEL (reference sequence). CDR3 loop: CASSTATGSKLFF. The CDR3 DNA reads as TGTGCCAGCAGCACCGCGACGGGCAGTAAACTGTTTTTT.

This clonotype was observed at least ten times. The DNA for the CDR3 is TGCAGTGCCCCGGACGGGGGGGCGGGGAATGAGCAGTTCTTC. Its protein product is CSAPDGGAGNEQFF. The rearrangement links TRBV20-1 to TRBJ2-1, with 8 bases lining up with TRBD2. The germline V gene has CDR1 DFQATT and CDR2 SNEGSKA (reference sequence). Trimming cost V 6 bases and J 7 bases; bases outside gene matches: 11. The CDR3 contains 14 residues.

The J gene is TRBJ2-3, the V gene TRBV20-1, with D possibly TRBD2 on 6 matching bases. The CDR3 totals 14 residues. With 1 base removed from V and 6 bases from J, the gap between germline ends came to 14 bases. The V gene's germline CDR1 is DFQATT and CDR2 SNEGSKA (reference sequence). CDR3 in amino acids: CSARVVGRRDTQYF. In nucleotides, the CDR3 is TGCAGTGCTAGAGTAGTTGGGAGGAGGGATACGCAGTATTTT.

This clonotype has only a few counts. V is TRBV27 and J is TRBJ2-3; TRBD1 agrees at 7 bases. This CDR3 is built from 15 residues. Trimming cost V 3 bases and J 2 bases; bases outside gene matches: 5. Germline values: CDR1 MNHEY, CDR2 SMNVEV (reference sequence). The CDR3 sequence is CASSLTGLYTDTQYF. CDR3 sequence (DNA): TGTGCCAGCAGTTTGACAGGGCTCTACACAGATACGCAGTATTTT.

This clonotype has ten or more counts. The chain uses TRBV29-1 and TRBJ1-2; 9 nucleotides agree with TRBD1. Germline V gene lookup returns CDR1 SQVTM and CDR2 ANQGSEA. J lost 7 bases, V lost 6 bases, and 9 bases had no gene match. This CDR3 spans 13 amino acids. This CDR3 reads CSVFTGGFFGYTF. CDR3 nucleotide sequence: TGCAGCGTATTCACAGGGGGCTTTTTTGGCTACACCTTC.

For this clonotype: Given a much more abundant clone one base away, this may be a read error. V is TRBV12-3 or TRBV12-4 and J is TRBJ2-3; D is ambiguous. V lost 4 bases, J lost 4 bases, and 6 bases lay in between. This CDR3 is 12 amino acids long. CDR3 sequence reads: CASSSIADTQYF. The CDR3 DNA follows: TGTGCCAGCAGTTCAATCGCAGATACGCAGTATTTT.

In this sample, this clonotype turned up many times. The rearrangement joins TRBV20-1 to TRBJ1-5, with D possibly being TRBD1 (5 bases). V lost 3 bases, J lost 6 bases, and 15 bases lay in between. The CDR3 extends over 14 amino acids. Looked up from germline, CDR1 is DFQATT and CDR2 is SNEGSKA (reference sequence). This CDR3 is CSASSRGIGQPQHF. The CDR3 DNA is TGCAGTGCTAGCTCTCGGGGGATCGGTCAGCCCCAGCATTTT.

The gene calls are TRBV28 and TRBJ1-5; D is unresolved. Per the germline V gene, CDR1 is MDHEN and CDR2 is SYDVKM. V shed 6 bases and J shed 5 bases, with 11 bases lying between them. The CDR3 extends over 13 amino acids. The CDR3 is CASSTAPHQPQHF. CDR3 DNA sequence: TGTGCCAGCAGCACGGCGCCCCATCAGCCCCAGCATTTT.

This clonotype was counted at least ten times. Here the CDR3 reads CASSYTHRGGGYTF. The CDR3 DNA follows: TGTGCCAGCAGTTACACGCACAGGGGCGGAGGCTACACCTTC. The rearrangement uses TRBV6-5 and TRBJ1-2, with TRBD1 matching over 7 bases. This CDR3 has 14 amino acids. In germline, CDR1 is MNHEY, CDR2 SVGAGI. J lost 8 bases, V lost 2 bases, and 8 bases had no gene match.

As to this clonotype: This clone may be a read error of a much larger clone one base away. The chain is built from TRBV9 and TRBJ2-7, with TRBD1 identical over 8 bases. The V gene end was trimmed by 4 bases and the J gene end by 3 bases; junction bases not matched to a gene: 12. The CDR3 is 16 amino acids. Germline V gene sequence: CDR1 SGDLS, CDR2 YYNGEE. CDR3 coding DNA: TGTGCCAGCAGCCCCCAGGGCAGGACAGGGCTCTACGAGCAGTACTTC. It specifies CASSPQGRTGLYEQYF.

This clonotype occurred a few times. The chain employs TRBV18 and TRBJ2-1, with D maybe TRBD2 (5 bases). Germline CDR1 KGHSH, CDR2 LQKENI. The CDR3 is made up of 18 amino acids. Trimming cost V 1 base and J 0 bases, with 16 bases left between them. The CDR3 protein is CASSPLYETGSSYNEQFF. CDR3 DNA sequence: TGTGCCAGCTCACCACTTTATGAGACGGGGAGCTCCTACAATGAGCAGTTCTTC. Full variable domain (missing parts from reference TRBV18 and TRBJ2-1): NAGVMQNPRHLVRRRGQEARLRCSPMKGHSHVYWYRQLPEEGLKFMVYLQKENIIDESGMPKERFSAEFPKEGPSILRIQQVVRGDSAAYFCASSPLYETGSSYNEQFFGPGTRLTVL.